Listed below are T cell receptor beta chains from one sample, sequenced in a study of a mutant IDH1 vaccine in newly diagnosed glioma. Method: immunoSEQ multiplex PCR; TCRdb's copy keeps in-frame clones and lacks some. The table has 40,000 to 65,000 clones, about 77% seen once. Their target antigens are unknown. Sequenced material: PBMCs, taken from a glioma patient whose treatment included an IDH1 peptide vaccine. The receptor source for this set is a woman between 40 and 55 years old with glioma. CDR3s include the opening cysteine and the closing phenylalanine or tryptophan. D genes are given only for firm matches. Only some rows state a clone size, as once, few, many or a class for expanded clones.

cdr3_nt | cdr3_aa | cdr3_length | j_call | clone_size | d_call | v_call
TGTGCCAGCAGCCAAATAGCAAATGAGCAGTTCTTC | CASSQIANEQFF | 12 | TRBJ2-1 | few | . | TRBV7-9
TGTGCCAGCAGCCTCCTAGCGGGCAACTACGAGCAGTACTTC | CASSLLAGNYEQYF | 14 | TRBJ2-7 | . | TRBD2 | TRBV5-4
TGTGCCAGCATAGAGGGGGGAGGGACTGAAGCTTTCTTT | CASIEGGGTEAFF | 13 | TRBJ1-1 | once | . | TRBV2
TGTGCCAGCAGCAGGTGGACAGTGCCCAATGAGCAGTTCTTC | CASSRWTVPNEQFF | 14 | TRBJ2-1 | . | . | TRBV5-6
TGTGCCAGCAGCTTAGCGGGGGGCACAGATACGCAGTATTTT | CASSLAGGTDTQYF | 14 | TRBJ2-3 | . | . | TRBV7-2
TGTGCCAGCAGCTTCGACAGGGGATGGACTGGTGAAGCTTTCTTT | CASSFDRGWTGEAFF | 15 | TRBJ1-1 | . | TRBD1 | TRBV11-2
TGCGCCAGCCAAACTAGCGGGGCCAACAATGAGCAGTTCTTC | CASQTSGANNEQFF | 14 | TRBJ2-1 | . | TRBD2 | TRBV10-2
TGCAGCGTTCGACAGGGGGTAAACGAGCAGTACTTC | CSVRQGVNEQYF | 12 | TRBJ2-7 | once | TRBD1 | TRBV29-1
TGTGCCAGCAGCGCCTCTTTCCCTAACTATGGCTACACCTTC | CASSASFPNYGYTF | 14 | TRBJ1-2 | . | . | TRBV9
TGTGCCATCAGTGACAGACCCGTCGGGGCTGGAAACACCATATATTTT | CAISDRPVGAGNTIYF | 16 | TRBJ1-3 | . | . | TRBV10-3
TGTGCCAGCAGCAACCACAGCGGGCAGAACTATGGCTACACCTTC | CASSNHSGQNYGYTF | 15 | TRBJ1-2 | once | . | TRBV9
TGTGCCAGCAGCGGGCAGCCGAACACTGAAGCTTTCTTT | CASSGQPNTEAFF | 13 | TRBJ1-1 | . | . | TRBV6-6
TGTGCCAGCAGCTCTAAGTCCCACGAGCAGTACTTC | CASSSKSHEQYF | 12 | TRBJ2-7 | few | . | TRBV7-9
TGTGCCAGCAGGAGAGCGGGACTTTCCTACAATGAGCAGTTCTTC | CASRRAGLSYNEQFF | 15 | TRBJ2-1 | . | TRBD2 | TRBV6-7
TGCGCCAGCAGCCAAGTTCTCGCGGGGGGGCTAAGGGAGACCCAGTACTTC | CASSQVLAGGLRETQYF | 17 | TRBJ2-5 | . | TRBD2 | TRBV4-1
TGCGCCAGCAGACCCGGACAGGGCTCTACTGAAGCTTTCTTT | CASRPGQGSTEAFF | 14 | TRBJ1-1 | . | TRBD1 | TRBV5-1
TGTGCCATCAGTGGATTCCAGGGTTACCGGGATGAGTACGAGCAGTACTTC | CAISGFQGYRDEYEQYF | 17 | TRBJ2-7 | . | . | TRBV10-3
TGTGCCAGCAGCGGGGGGATTTCGGGGGGCCTCACAGATACGCAGTATTTT | CASSGGISGGLTDTQYF | 17 | TRBJ2-3 | . | . | TRBV5-6
TGTGCCAGCAGCGACGGTTGGGGGACCTACGAGCAGTACTTC | CASSDGWGTYEQYF | 14 | TRBJ2-7 | . | . | TRBV11-2
TGTGCCAGCAGTGAAGCGTGGCTAGCGGGGGGAACAGATACGCAGTATTTT | CASSEAWLAGGTDTQYF | 17 | TRBJ2-3 | . | TRBD2 | TRBV2
TGCGCCAGCAGCTACTTTAGACAGTCTCCCGAGACCCAGTACTTC | CASSYFRQSPETQYF | 15 | TRBJ2-5 | . | . | TRBV5-1
TGTGCCAGCAGCGTAGGAGACGGGGGGTCGTACTATGGCTACACCTTC | CASSVGDGGSYYGYTF | 16 | TRBJ1-2 | . | . | TRBV9
TGTGCCAGCAGCTCGTGGCGGTTTAATTCACCCCTCCACTTT | CASSSWRFNSPLHF | 14 | TRBJ1-6 | few | . | TRBV5-5
TGTGCCAGCAGCGTAGCTACAGGGACAATGAACACTGAAGCTTTCTTT | CASSVATGTMNTEAFF | 16 | TRBJ1-1 | . | . | TRBV9
TGTGCCAGCAGCCCACAGGCCATGAACACTGAAGCTTTCTTT | CASSPQAMNTEAFF | 14 | TRBJ1-1 | . | . | TRBV5-5
TGCAGCGTTGATAGAGGGGGGAACACCGGGGAGCTGTTTTTT | CSVDRGGNTGELFF | 14 | TRBJ2-2 | . | . | TRBV29-1
TGTGCCAGTAGTACCCGGGACGCACTCTCTGGGGCCAACGTCCTGACTTTC | CASSTRDALSGANVLTF | 17 | TRBJ2-6 | . | . | TRBV19
TGCGCCAGCAGTGAGGGGAGGGGGCAATACAATGAGCAGTTCTTC | CASSEGRGQYNEQFF | 15 | TRBJ2-1 | . | . | TRBV10-1
TGTGCCAGCAGCGTCGTAGCGGGGGGGCCCACCGGGGAGCTGTTTTTT | CASSVVAGGPTGELFF | 16 | TRBJ2-2 | . | TRBD2 | TRBV7-6
TGTGCCAGCTTTGGAGGCGACACGGAATTATTT | CASFGGDTELF | 11 | TRBJ1-1 | few | . | TRBV2
TGTGCCAGCAGTTACGGCCAGCGGGGGGGCAATGAGCAGTTCTTC | CASSYGQRGGNEQFF | 15 | TRBJ2-1 | . | TRBD2 | TRBV6-6
TGTGCCAGCAGCATCCAGGCGACAGGGACTAGGAATGAGCAGTTCTTC | CASSIQATGTRNEQFF | 16 | TRBJ2-1 | . | . | TRBV7-2
TGCGCCAGCAGTGAGACAGGGACCGGGGAGCTGTTTTTT | CASSETGTGELFF | 13 | TRBJ2-2 | few | . | TRBV10-1
TGTGCCAGCAGCGTAGACCGGAATTACACCTTC | CASSVDRNYTF | 11 | TRBJ1-2 | few | . | TRBV9
TGTGCCAGTAGCCCCCTTTTAAGGGGGCGGCAAGAGACCCAGTACTTC | CASSPLLRGRQETQYF | 16 | TRBJ2-5 | . | TRBD1 | TRBV19
TGTGCCAGCAATAGAGGCGGAGGTGAAAAACTGTTTTTT | CASNRGGGEKLFF | 13 | TRBJ1-4 | . | . | TRBV2
TGCAGCGCCCGTCAGGGTTTCTATGGCTACACCTTC | CSARQGFYGYTF | 12 | TRBJ1-2 | few | . | TRBV29-1